The source of this T cell receptor (beta chain) is a study of control samples from healthy donors and cancer patients (dated by TCRdb to the early 2020s). As to this clone: It has no known antigen specificity. Base qualities are not provided; no much larger clone lies one nucleotide away.

The receptor library was made with the immunoSEQ multiplex PCR assay. TCRdb re-hosts the immuneACCESS table, in-frame sequences only. Its copies lack some clones; in the studies checked, an unresolved V gene accounts for under half of them, and the cause for the rest is not known. The sample table records roughly 160,000 clones; 94% of these occur just once. Around 15% of the sample lies in the top ten. Germline trimming amounts to 6 bases on V and 7 bases on J, with 10 as the count of junction bases outside the gene matches. The CDR3, cysteine through phenylalanine, is 16 amino acids long. CDR3 DNA is the only sequence kept; it has 48 bases, read in frame from the first base. Looking up the germline V gene (reference sequence) yields CDR1 MNHEY and CDR2 SMNVEV.

The receptor was isolated from a man aged 60 to 75 with colorectal cancer. The sample taken for sequencing was PBMCs. The receptor chain draws on TRBV27 and TRBJ1-6; 9 middle bases align to TRBD1. The CDR3 loop reads CASRQISGTGNSPLHF. The DNA sequence reads TGTGCCAGCAGGCAGATCTCCGGGACAGGGAATTCACCCCTCCACTTT.